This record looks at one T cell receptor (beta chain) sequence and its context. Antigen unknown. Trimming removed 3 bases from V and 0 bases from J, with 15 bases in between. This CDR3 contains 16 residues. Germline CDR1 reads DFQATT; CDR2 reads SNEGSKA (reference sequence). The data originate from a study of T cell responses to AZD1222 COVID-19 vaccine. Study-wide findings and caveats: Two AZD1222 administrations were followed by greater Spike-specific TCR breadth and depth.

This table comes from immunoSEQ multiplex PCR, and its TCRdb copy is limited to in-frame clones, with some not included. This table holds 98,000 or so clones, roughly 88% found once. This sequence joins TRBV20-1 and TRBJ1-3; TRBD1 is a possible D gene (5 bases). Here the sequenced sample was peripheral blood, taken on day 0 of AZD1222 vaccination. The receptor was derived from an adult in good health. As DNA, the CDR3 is TGCAGTGCTAGTTCAGGGTCTGGAGACTCTGGAAACACCATATATTTT. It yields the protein CSASSGSGDSGNTIYF.